The 18 T cell receptor beta chains reported below all come from one sample, sequenced in a study of cytomegalovirus exposure and HLA in healthy donors. 60 Vbeta and 13 Jbeta primers were used in PCR. Sequenced by immunoSEQ multiplex PCR; TCRdb stores in-frame clones only, minus some. This sample has 90,000 to 100,000 clones, with about 80% found just once. Input material: PBMCs. The receptors here all came from a woman in her fifties or sixties in good health and CMV-seronegative.

The CDR3 is CASSEPGGEAQYF. The CDR3 DNA is TGTGCCAGCAGTGAGCCGGGCGGGGAGGCGCAGTATTTT. The chain links TRBV25-1 to TRBJ2-3; weak D call: TRBD2 (6 bases). Germline V CDR1 and CDR2: MGHDK, SYGVNS. V dropped 3 bases and J dropped 10 bases, with 14 bases sitting between them. The CDR3 has 13 residues.

The chain is built from TRBV6-1 and TRBJ2-3; TRBD2 aligns across 10 bases. There are 14 residues in the CDR3. V dropped 6 bases and J dropped 6; count of bases not matched to a gene: 6. CDR1 is MNHNS, CDR2 SASEGT, per germline. CDR3 nucleotides: TGTGCCAGCAGATTAGCGGGGGGTATGGATACGCAGTATTTT. It yields the protein CASRLAGGMDTQYF.

The gene calls are TRBV7-2 and TRBJ1-2; D possibly corresponds to TRBD1 (6 bases). The CDR3 loop spans 17 amino acids. The germline V gene has CDR1 SGHTA and CDR2 FQGNSA. Trimming cost V 2 bases and J 2 bases, with 18 bases left between them. The CDR3 reads CASSLRATGGLNYGYTF. The CDR3 nucleotides read TGTGCCAGCAGCTTACGCGCCACGGGGGGGCTAAACTATGGCTACACCTTC.

The V and J genes are TRBV27 and TRBJ2-7, with TRBD1 matching 9 bases. CDR1 MNHEY and CDR2 SMNVEV come from the germline V gene (reference sequence). This CDR3 comprises 15 residues. Germline trimming cut 4 bases from V and 1 base from J; bases unmatched to any gene: 5. The CDR3: CASSSGTGLSYEQYF. CDR3 nucleotides: TGTGCCAGCAGTTCCGGGACAGGGCTATCCTACGAGCAGTACTTC.

The rearrangement links TRBV27 to TRBJ2-1; D is perhaps TRBD1 (7 bases). The CDR3 contains 19 residues. The germline V and J ends were trimmed by 0 bases and 7 bases, with 25 bases remaining between them. The germline CDR1 and CDR2 sequences are MNHEY and SMNVEV (reference sequence). CDR3 protein: CASSLSWAGGGGQINEQFF. In nucleotides, the CDR3 is TGTGCCAGCAGTTTATCTTGGGCCGGGGGTGGGGGACAGATAAATGAGCAGTTCTTC.

The gene calls are TRBV25-1 and TRBJ1-1, with TRBD1 identical over 8 bases. The CDR3 is 15 residues long. Looked up from germline, CDR1 is MGHDK and CDR2 is SYGVNS. The trim removed 2 bases at V and 5 bases at J, leaving 7 bases unmatched. CDR3 coding DNA: TGTGCCAGCAGTGAACCCTACAGGGGGAGGACTGAAGCTTTCTTT. This translates into CASSEPYRGRTEAFF. Combining the CDR3 with reference TRBV25-1 and TRBJ1-1 gives the whole variable domain EADIYQTPRYLVIGTGKKITLECSQTMGHDKMYWYQQDPGMELHLIHYSYGVNSTEKGDLSSESTVSRIRTEHFPLTLESARPSHTSQYLCASSEPYRGRTEAFFGQGTRLTVV.

The chain combines TRBV5-6 with TRBJ1-1; D may be TRBD1 (5 bases). V was shortened by 3 bases and J by 11 bases, with 11 bases between the two germline ends. The CDR3 totals 11 residues. Germline lookup yields CDR1 SGHDT and CDR2 YYEEEE. CDR3 loop: CASSSGSGAFF. The CDR3 DNA reads as TGTGCCAGCAGCTCCGGTTCAGGGGCTTTCTTT.

The table lists this clone with a few counts. The rearrangement links TRBV5-1 to TRBJ2-7; 9 bases map to TRBD1. J was trimmed by 4 bases and V by 1 base; bases with no gene match: 6. CDR3 length: 15 amino acids. Germline assignment: CDR1 SGHRS and CDR2 YFSETQ. The CDR3 is CASSLTGGQRYEQYF. CDR3 DNA sequence: TGCGCCAGCAGCTTGACAGGGGGCCAACGGTACGAGCAGTACTTC.

The rearrangement joins TRBV28 to TRBJ2-2; D possibly corresponds to TRBD1 (6 bases). Germline assignment: CDR1 MDHEN and CDR2 SYDVKM. The V gene lost 10 bases and the J gene lost 2 bases, with 11 bases spanning the gap. This CDR3 comprises 13 residues. The CDR3 DNA is TGTGCCACCGGGGACATCAACACCGGGGAGCTGTTTTTT. Translating it yields CATGDINTGELFF. Supplemented by reference TRBV28 and TRBJ2-2, the full variable domain reads DVKVTQSSRYLVKRTGEKVFLECVQDMDHENMFWYRQDPGLGLRLIYFSYDVKMKEKGDIPEGYSVSREKKERFSLILESASTNQTSMYLCATGDINTGELFFGEGSRLTVL.

The chain recombines TRBV5-6 with TRBJ2-7, with a weak D call TRBD2 (6 bases). This CDR3 region has 16 residues. Trimming took 5 bases from V and 2 from J, leaving 20 bases between them. Per the germline V gene, CDR1 is SGHDT and CDR2 is YYEEEE. CDR3 in amino acids: CASSSWSPGLPYEQYF. CDR3 DNA: TGTGCCAGCAGTTCATGGTCCCCGGGACTCCCCTACGAGCAGTACTTC.

This clone was counted once. The chain carries TRBV7-9 and TRBJ2-7, with 7 bases fitting TRBD1. The CDR3 is 12 amino acids. J was trimmed by 4 bases and V by 5 bases; bases with no gene match: 2. CDR1 and CDR2 from the germline V gene are SEHNR and FQNEAQ (reference sequence). CDR3 residues: CASSLTGYEQYF. In DNA, the CDR3 is TGTGCCAGCAGCCTGACAGGGTACGAGCAGTACTTC.

The chain has TRBV6-5 and TRBJ2-5, with TRBD1 as a possible D gene (6 bases). V lost 5 bases to trimming and J lost 11 bases, with 18 bases between them. Germline CDR1 reads MNHEY; CDR2 reads SVGAGI. The CDR3 has 13 amino acids. CDR3 region: CASSGGRGVGQYF. CDR3 sequence (DNA): TGTGCCAGCAGTGGGGGCAGAGGGGTTGGACAGTACTTC.

This chain connects TRBV5-1 to TRBJ1-1; D is possibly TRBD1 (5 bases). V was trimmed by 4 bases and J by 3 bases, leaving 16 bases between them. Germline V lookup: CDR1 SGHRS, CDR2 YFSETQ. CDR3 size: 15 residues. CDR3 nucleotides: TGCGCCAGCAGCCGGACCCGCAGGGAGGACACTGAAGCTTTCTTT. Amino acid sequence: CASSRTRREDTEAFF. Looking up the rest from reference TRBV5-1 and TRBJ1-1 gives the full variable domain: KAGVTQTPRYLIKTRGQQVTLSCSPISGHRSVSWYQQTPGQGLQFLFEYFSETQRNKGNFPGRFSGRQFSNSRSEMNVSTLELGDSALYLCASSRTRREDTEAFFGQGTRLTVV.

The chain combines TRBV7-9 with TRBJ2-7, with D possibly being TRBD2 (5 bases). The CDR3 runs to 15 residues. Trimming took off 5 bases at V and 2 bases at J, with 16 bases between the two ends. The germline gives CDR1 SEHNR, CDR2 FQNEAQ (reference sequence). CDR3 sequence reads: CASSLQDSDAYEQYF. The CDR3 region has the DNA TGTGCCAGCAGCCTCCAGGACTCAGACGCCTACGAGCAGTACTTC.

The chain has TRBV7-2 and TRBJ2-7; D might be TRBD2 (5 bases). This CDR3 comprises 15 residues. V was shortened by 8 bases and J by 2 bases, with 19 bases between the two germline ends. The germline V gene encodes CDR1 SGHTA and CDR2 FQGNSA. The CDR3 nucleotides are TGTGCCAGCGCCCTATCCGGACTTTTAACCTACGAGCAGTACTTC. It translates to CASALSGLLTYEQYF. Variable domain in full (rest from reference TRBV7-2 and TRBJ2-7): GAGVSQSPSNKVTEKGKDVELRCDPISGHTALYWYRQSLGQGLEFLIYFQGNSAPDKSGLPSDRFSAERTGGSVSTLTIQRTQQEDSAVYLCASALSGLLTYEQYFGPGTRLTVT.

On this clone: Within the sample, other DNA sequences also encode this same CDR3. The chain links TRBV30 to TRBJ1-4; D is uncertain. The germline V gene has CDR1 GTSNPN and CDR2 SVGIG (reference sequence). CDR3 length: 14 residues. V lost 3 bases to trimming and J lost 3 bases, with 11 bases between them. The CDR3 protein is CAWRMAGSNEKLFF. The CDR3 DNA reads TGTGCCTGGAGGATGGCAGGTTCTAATGAAAAACTGTTTTTT.

This chain links TRBV9 with TRBJ2-1, with 11 bases lining up with TRBD2. The CDR3 is made up of 14 amino acids. V trimming: 3 bases; J trimming: 9 bases; junction bases outside the gene matches: 5. Per the germline V gene, CDR1 is SGDLS and CDR2 is YYNGEE. CDR3 amino acids: CASSDPGTSGEQFF. Written as DNA, the CDR3 is TGTGCCAGCAGCGATCCCGGGACTAGCGGTGAGCAGTTCTTC.

The CDR3 sequence: CASSSVTGELFF. CDR3 DNA: TGTGCCAGCAGTTCAGTGACCGGGGAGCTGTTTTTT. The chain is built from TRBV7-2 and TRBJ2-2; D ambiguous. The CDR3 length is 12 residues. Germline V lookup: CDR1 SGHTA, CDR2 FQGNSA. Trimming pared 6 bases from V and 5 bases from J, leaving 7 bases between. Filled out from reference TRBV7-2 and TRBJ2-2, the complete variable domain reads GAGVSQSPSNKVTEKGKDVELRCDPISGHTALYWYRQSLGQGLEFLIYFQGNSAPDKSGLPSDRFSAERTGGSVSTLTIQRTQQEDSAVYLCASSSVTGELFFGEGSRLTVL.